A single sample gave rise to the 12 T cell receptor beta chains below, sequenced in a study of T cell clonality in common variable immunodeficiency. Study-level results: Common variable immunodeficiency TCR beta sequences reportedly had fewer deletions and N-nucleotide insertions.

TCRdb's copy holds only in-frame clones and misses some; the assay was immunoSEQ multiplex PCR. The sample has under 25,000 clones, none seen only once; the top ten hold under 30%. Which antigens these TCRs recognize remains unknown. The sample comprised peripheral blood mononuclear cells. Every receptor here comes from a human donor with common variable immunodeficiency.

For this clone: With the read ending 3 residues before the CDR3 end, the germline J gene is used to fill in that end. The chain combines TRBV20-1 with TRBJ2-7, with a possible D match to TRBD1 (5 bases). V was shortened by 2 bases and J by 3 bases, with 17 bases between the two germline ends. This CDR3 contains 15 residues. Germline lookup yields CDR1 DFQATT and CDR2 SNEGSKA (reference sequence). CDR3 amino acids: CSARSTGKPFYEQYF. The sequenced part of the CDR3 DNA is TGCAGTGCTAGATCTACAGGAAAGCCCTTCTACGAG.

This clone turned up a few times. The CDR3 end falls 3 residues outside the read, so it is completed with the germline J gene. This rearrangement joins TRBV7-2 to TRBJ2-5; perhaps TRBD2 as D (6 bases). Germline CDR1 reads SGHTA; CDR2 reads FQGNSA. V was clipped by 5 bases and J by 1 base, with 8 bases between them. The CDR3 spans 13 residues. The sequenced part of the CDR3 DNA is TGTGCCAGCAGCGGGGGGTCCCAAGAGACC. Amino acids: CASSGGSQET. The CDR3 as a whole reads CASSGGSQETQYF.

There are many counts of this clone. The sequence runs out 3 residues before the end of the CDR3; the remainder is reconstructed from the germline J gene. V usage is TRBV7-2 and J usage is TRBJ1-3; D may be TRBD1 (5 bases). The germline V gene encodes CDR1 SGHTA and CDR2 FQGNSA. Deletions cut 3 bases from V and 0 bases from J, with 6 bases between. The length of the CDR3 is 14 residues. The CDR3 is CASSFGGSGNTIYF. The CDR3 DNA, read in part, is TGTGCCAGCAGCTTCGGGGGCTCTGGAAACACC.

Comments on this clone: The read ends 3 residues shy of where the CDR3 ends; the end is completed using the germline J gene. This chain joins TRBV19 and TRBJ2-7; D not resolved. Germline V gene lookup returns CDR1 LNHDA and CDR2 SQIVND (reference sequence). V lost 2 bases and J lost 1, with 6 bases in between. This CDR3 is 13 amino acids long. The sequenced CDR3 bases are TGTGCCAGTAGTATACCAGGTTCCTACGAG. It specifies CASSIPGSYE. The full-length CDR3 reads as CASSIPGSYEQYF.

As for this clone: The read terminates 3 residues ahead of where the CDR3 ends, so the germline J gene completes it. This chain uses TRBV7-2 with TRBJ2-7, with TRBD2 matching over 9 bases. V lost 0 bases, J lost 5 bases, and 8 bases stayed unmatched. The CDR3 extends over 16 amino acids. Germline V gene lookup returns CDR1 SGHTA and CDR2 FQGNSA. The sequenced part of the CDR3 DNA is TGTGCCAGCAGCTTAGCTAGCGGGGGCGCCAGGGACGAG. It codes for CASSLASGGARDE. The whole CDR3 protein is CASSLASGGARDEQYF.

The table lists this clone with a few counts. The sequenced part of the CDR3 DNA is TGCGCCAGCATACCCCAGGGATCCTATGGC. Translating it yields CASIPQGSYG. The whole CDR3 protein is CASIPQGSYGYTF. V is TRBV23-1 and J is TRBJ1-2; D is possibly TRBD1 (5 bases). Coverage ceases 3 residues before the CDR3 finishes, and the germline J gene fills in the end. TRBV23-1 is filed as an ORF, its function uncertain. V shed 7 bases and J shed 4 bases, with 13 bases lying between them. The CDR3 has 13 residues.

This clone was observed a few times. The CDR3 end falls 3 residues outside the read, so it is completed with the germline J gene. The chain has TRBV19 and TRBJ2-3, with D possibly TRBD2 on 6 matching bases. In germline, CDR1 is LNHDA, CDR2 SQIVND (reference sequence). CDR3 length: 14 residues. V lost 6 bases and J 5 bases, leaving 15 bases between the germline ends. CDR3: CASRRNTGGDTQYF. CDR3 DNA, as far as it was read: TGTGCCAGTAGGAGAAATACCGGGGGAGATACG.

In regard to this clone: With the read ending 3 residues before the CDR3 end, the germline J gene is used to fill in that end. The J gene is TRBJ2-6, the V gene TRBV7-3; D perhaps matches TRBD2 (5 bases). Trimming removed 3 bases at V and 2 bases at J, with 8 bases between. This CDR3 has 15 residues. Germline V gene lookup returns CDR1 SGHTA and CDR2 FQGTGA. CDR3 DNA (partial): TGTGCCAGCAGCTTCGGGGTGGCTGGGGCCAACGTC. It translates to CASSFGVAGANV. The full CDR3 reads CASSFGVAGANVLTF.

There are a few counts of this clone. Read sequence stops 3 residues before the CDR3 end, and the germline J gene provides the missing end. This chain joins TRBV5-5 and TRBJ1-5, with D perhaps matching TRBD1 (5 bases). Germline loops: CDR1 SGHKS, CDR2 YYEKEE (reference sequence). The CDR3 loop spans 15 amino acids. Deletions cut 3 bases from V and 5 bases from J, with 15 bases between. The CDR3: CASSSIRGGDQPQHF. Partial CDR3 DNA: TGTGCCAGCAGCTCGATAAGAGGAGGGGATCAGCCC.

This clone was seen only a few times. The CDR3 end is not reached by the read, which stops 3 residues before it; the germline J gene fills it in. The chain combines TRBV7-9 with TRBJ2-6, with D unresolved. CDR3 length equals 12 residues. Germline CDR1 SEHNR, CDR2 FQNEAQ (reference sequence). The V gene lost 4 bases and the J gene lost 5 bases, with 3 bases spanning the gap. The covered CDR3 bases are TGTGCCAGCAGCTCGTGGGCCAACGTC. It translates to CASSSWANV. The whole CDR3 is CASSSWANVLTF.

This clone was counted ten times or more. The CDR3 extends 3 residues past the end of the read, so its final part is completed from the germline J gene. V and J are TRBV5-1 and TRBJ2-1, with D possibly TRBD1 on 6 matching bases. CDR1 and CDR2 from the germline V gene are SGHRS and YFSETQ. The CDR3 loop spans 16 amino acids. V shed 4 bases and J shed 5 bases, with 19 bases lying between them. CDR3: CASSGLGTNHNNEQFF. The sequenced CDR3 bases are TGCGCCAGCAGCGGCCTCGGGACAAACCATAACAATGAG.

Turning to this clone: The read ends 3 residues shy of where the CDR3 ends; the end is completed using the germline J gene. The chain links TRBV6-2 or TRBV6-3 to TRBJ2-1, with 9 bases aligning to TRBD2. Germline V gene data show CDR1 as MNHEY and CDR2 as SVGEGT. CDR3 length: 17 residues. With 5 bases clipped from V and 4 bases from J, the junction kept 12 bases outside the gene matches. CDR3 DNA (partial): TGTGCCAGCAGTCACACTAGCGGGCGGCCTTCTTACAATGAG. It codes for CASSHTSGRPSYNE. The full-length CDR3 reads as CASSHTSGRPSYNEQFF.